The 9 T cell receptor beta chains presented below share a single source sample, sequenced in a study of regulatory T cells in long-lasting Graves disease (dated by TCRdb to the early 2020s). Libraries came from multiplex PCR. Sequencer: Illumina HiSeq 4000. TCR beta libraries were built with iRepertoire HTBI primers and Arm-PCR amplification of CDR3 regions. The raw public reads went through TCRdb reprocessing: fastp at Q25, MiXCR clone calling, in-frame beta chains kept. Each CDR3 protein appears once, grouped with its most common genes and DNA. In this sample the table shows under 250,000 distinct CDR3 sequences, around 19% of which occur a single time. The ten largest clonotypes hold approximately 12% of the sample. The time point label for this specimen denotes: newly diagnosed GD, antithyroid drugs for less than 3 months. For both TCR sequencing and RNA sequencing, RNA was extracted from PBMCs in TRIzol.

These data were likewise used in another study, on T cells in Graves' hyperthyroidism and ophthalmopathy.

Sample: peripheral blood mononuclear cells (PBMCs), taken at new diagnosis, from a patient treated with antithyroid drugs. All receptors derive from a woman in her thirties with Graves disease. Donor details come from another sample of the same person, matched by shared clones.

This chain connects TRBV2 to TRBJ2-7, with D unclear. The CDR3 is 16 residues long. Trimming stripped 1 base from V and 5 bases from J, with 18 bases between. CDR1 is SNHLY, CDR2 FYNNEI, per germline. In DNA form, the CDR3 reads TGTGCCAGCAGTGAAGTTACAGCGCCAAATCACCACGAGCAGTACTTC. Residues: CASSEVTAPNHHEQYF.

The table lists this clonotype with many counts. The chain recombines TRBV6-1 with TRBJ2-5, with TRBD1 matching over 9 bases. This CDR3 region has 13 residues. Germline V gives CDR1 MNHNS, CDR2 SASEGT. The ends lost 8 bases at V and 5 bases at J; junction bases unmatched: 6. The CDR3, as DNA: TGTGCCAGCCGGGACAGGGTGCGGGAGACCCAGTACTTC. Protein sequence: CASRDRVRETQYF.

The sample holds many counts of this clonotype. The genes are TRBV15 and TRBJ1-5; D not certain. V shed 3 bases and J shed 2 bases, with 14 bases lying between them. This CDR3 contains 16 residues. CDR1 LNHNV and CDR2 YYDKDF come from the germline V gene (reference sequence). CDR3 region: CATSRDRLGGNQPQHF. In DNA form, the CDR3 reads TGTGCCACCAGCAGGGATCGGCTCGGGGGCAATCAGCCCCAGCATTTT.

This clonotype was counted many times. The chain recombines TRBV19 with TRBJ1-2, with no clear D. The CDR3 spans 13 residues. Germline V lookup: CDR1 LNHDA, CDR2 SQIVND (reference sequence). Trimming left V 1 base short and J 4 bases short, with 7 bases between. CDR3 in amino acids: CASSIAQLYGYTF. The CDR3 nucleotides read TGTGCCAGTAGTATAGCACAACTCTATGGCTACACCTTC.

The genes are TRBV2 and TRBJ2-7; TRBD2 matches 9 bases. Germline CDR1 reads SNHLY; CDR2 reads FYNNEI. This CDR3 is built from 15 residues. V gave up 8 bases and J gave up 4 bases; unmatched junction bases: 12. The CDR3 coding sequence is TGTGCCAGCGCCCGTAGCGGGAGTCGTCTGTACGAGCAGTACTTC. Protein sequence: CASARSGSRLYEQYF. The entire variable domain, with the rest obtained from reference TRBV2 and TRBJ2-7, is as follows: EPEVTQTPSHQVTQMGQEVILRCVPISNHLYFYWYRQILGQKVEFLVSFYNNEISEKSEIFDDQFSVERPDGSNFTLKIRSTKLEDSAMYFCASARSGSRLYEQYFGPGTRLTVT.

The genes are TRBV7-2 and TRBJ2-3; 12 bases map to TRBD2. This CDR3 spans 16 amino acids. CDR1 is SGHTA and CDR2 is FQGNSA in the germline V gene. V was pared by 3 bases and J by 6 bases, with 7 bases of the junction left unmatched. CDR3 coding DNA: TGTGCCAGCAGCTTCTCCTTCGGGACTAGCGGGGATACGCAGTATTTT. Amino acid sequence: CASSFSFGTSGDTQYF.

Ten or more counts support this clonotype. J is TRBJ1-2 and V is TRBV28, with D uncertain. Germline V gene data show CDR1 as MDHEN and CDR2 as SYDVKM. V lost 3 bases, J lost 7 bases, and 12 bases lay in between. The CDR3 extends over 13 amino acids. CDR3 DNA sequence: TGTGCCAGCAGTTTTGGTGGGGATGGTGGCTACACCTTC. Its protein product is CASSFGGDGGYTF.

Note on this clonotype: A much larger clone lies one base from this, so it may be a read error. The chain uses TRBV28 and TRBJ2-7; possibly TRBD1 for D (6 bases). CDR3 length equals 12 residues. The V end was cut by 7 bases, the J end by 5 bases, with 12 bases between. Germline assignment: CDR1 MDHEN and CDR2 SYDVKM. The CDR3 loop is CASMCRGHEQYF. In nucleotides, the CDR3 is TGTGCCAGCATGTGCAGGGGACACGAGCAGTACTTC. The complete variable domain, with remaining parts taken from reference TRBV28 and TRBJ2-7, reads DVKVTQSSRYLVKRTGEKVFLECVQDMDHENMFWYRQDPGLGLRLIYFSYDVKMKEKGDIPEGYSVSREKKERFSLILESASTNQTSMYLCASMCRGHEQYFGPGTRLTVT.

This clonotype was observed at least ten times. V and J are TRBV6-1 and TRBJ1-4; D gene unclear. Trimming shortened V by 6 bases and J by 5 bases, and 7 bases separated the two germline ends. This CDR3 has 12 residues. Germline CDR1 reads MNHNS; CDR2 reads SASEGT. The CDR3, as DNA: TGTGCCAGCAGCCCTCGGAATGAAAAACTGTTTTTT. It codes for CASSPRNEKLFF.